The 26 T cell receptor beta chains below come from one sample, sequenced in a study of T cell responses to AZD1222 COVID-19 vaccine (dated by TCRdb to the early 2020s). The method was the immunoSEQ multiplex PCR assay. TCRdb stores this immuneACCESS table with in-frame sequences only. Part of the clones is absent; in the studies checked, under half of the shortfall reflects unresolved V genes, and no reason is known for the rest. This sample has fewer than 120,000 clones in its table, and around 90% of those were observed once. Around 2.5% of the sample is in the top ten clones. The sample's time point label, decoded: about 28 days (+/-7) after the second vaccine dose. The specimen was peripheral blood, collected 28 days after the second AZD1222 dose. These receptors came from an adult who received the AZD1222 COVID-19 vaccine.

The CDR3 protein is CASSLGRFSYEQYF. Here the CDR3 DNA reads TGTGCCAGCAGCTTAGGTAGATTCTCCTACGAGCAGTACTTC. The V gene is TRBV7-2, the J gene TRBJ2-7; D ambiguous. Germline CDR1 SGHTA, CDR2 FQGNSA. Trimming left V 1 base short and J 0 bases short, with 7 bases between. The CDR3 spans 14 residues.

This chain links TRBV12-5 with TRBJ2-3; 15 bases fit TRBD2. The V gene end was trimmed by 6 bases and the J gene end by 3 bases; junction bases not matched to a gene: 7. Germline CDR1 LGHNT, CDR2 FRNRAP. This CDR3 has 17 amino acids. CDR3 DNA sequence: TGTGCTAGTGGCGCCAGAGGGACTAGCGGGGGGACAGATACGCAGTATTTT. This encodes CASGARGTSGGTDTQYF.

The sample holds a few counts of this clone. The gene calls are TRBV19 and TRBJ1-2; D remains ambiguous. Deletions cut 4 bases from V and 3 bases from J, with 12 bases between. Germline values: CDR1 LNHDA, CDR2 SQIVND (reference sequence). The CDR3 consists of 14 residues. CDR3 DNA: TGTGCCAGTAGTAGACCGGGATACGACTATGGCTACACCTTC. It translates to CASSRPGYDYGYTF.

CDR3 coding DNA: TGTGCCAGCAACCCCAGGGAGAACACTGAAGCTTTCTTT. Translating gives CASNPRENTEAFF. V usage is TRBV5-4 and J usage is TRBJ1-1; D is perhaps TRBD1 (5 bases). V was pared by 6 bases and J by 1 base, with 10 bases between. In germline, CDR1 is SGHNT, CDR2 YYREEE (reference sequence). The CDR3 totals 13 residues.

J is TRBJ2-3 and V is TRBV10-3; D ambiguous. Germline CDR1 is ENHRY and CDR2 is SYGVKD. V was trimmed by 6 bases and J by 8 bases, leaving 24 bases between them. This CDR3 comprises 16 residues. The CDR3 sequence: CAISKYPQDGSATQYF. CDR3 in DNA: TGTGCCATCAGCAAATATCCCCAGGACGGTTCCGCTACGCAGTATTTT.

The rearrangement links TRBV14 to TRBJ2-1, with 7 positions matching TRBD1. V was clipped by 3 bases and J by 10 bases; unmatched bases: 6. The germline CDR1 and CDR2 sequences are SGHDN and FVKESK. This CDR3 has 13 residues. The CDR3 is CASSQTPRGEQFF. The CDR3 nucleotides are TGTGCCAGCAGCCAGACGCCCAGGGGGGAGCAGTTCTTC. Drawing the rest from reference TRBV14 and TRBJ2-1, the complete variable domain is EAGVTQFPSHSVIEKGQTVTLRCDPISGHDNLYWYRRVMGKEIKFLLHFVKESKQDESGMPNNRFLAERTGGTYSTLKVQPAELEDSGVYFCASSQTPRGEQFFGPGTRLTVL.

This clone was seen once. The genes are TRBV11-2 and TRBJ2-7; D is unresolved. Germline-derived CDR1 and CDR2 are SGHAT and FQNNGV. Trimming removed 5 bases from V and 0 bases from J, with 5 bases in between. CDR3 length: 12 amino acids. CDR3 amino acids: CASSTHSYEQYF. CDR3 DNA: TGTGCCAGCAGCACCCACTCCTACGAGCAGTACTTC.

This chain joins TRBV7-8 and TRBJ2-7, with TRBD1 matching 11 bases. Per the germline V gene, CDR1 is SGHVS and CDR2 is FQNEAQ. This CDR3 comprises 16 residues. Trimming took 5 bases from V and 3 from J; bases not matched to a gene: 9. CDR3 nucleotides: TGTGCCAGCAGCACACCCGGACAGGGGGCTTTCTACGAGCAGTACTTC. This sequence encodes CASSTPGQGAFYEQYF. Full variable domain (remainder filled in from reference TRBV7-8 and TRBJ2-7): GAGVSQSPRYKVAKRGQDVALRCDPISGHVSLFWYQQALGQGPEFLTYFQNEAQLDKSGLPSDRFFAERPEGSVSTLKIQRTQQEDSAVYLCASSTPGQGAFYEQYFGPGTRLTVT.

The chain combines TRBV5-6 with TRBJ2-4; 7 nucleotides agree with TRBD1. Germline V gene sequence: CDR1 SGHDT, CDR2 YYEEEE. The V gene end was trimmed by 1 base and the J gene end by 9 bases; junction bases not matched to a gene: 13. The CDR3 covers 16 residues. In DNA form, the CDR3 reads TGTGCCAGCAGCTTGTGGTGGGGGCCCAAGGGGGCCATTCAGTACTTC. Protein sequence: CASSLWWGPKGAIQYF.

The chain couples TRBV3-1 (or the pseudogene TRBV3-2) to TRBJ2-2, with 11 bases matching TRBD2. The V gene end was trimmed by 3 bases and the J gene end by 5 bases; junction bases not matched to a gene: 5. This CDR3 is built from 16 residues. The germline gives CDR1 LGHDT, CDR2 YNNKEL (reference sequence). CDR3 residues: CASSHRGLAVTGELFF. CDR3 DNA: TGTGCCAGCAGCCATAGGGGACTAGCGGTAACCGGGGAGCTGTTTTTT.

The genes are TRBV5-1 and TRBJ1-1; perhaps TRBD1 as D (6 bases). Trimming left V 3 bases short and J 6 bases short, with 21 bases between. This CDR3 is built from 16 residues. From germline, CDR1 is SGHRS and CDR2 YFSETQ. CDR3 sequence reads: CASSSMRGARTAEAFF. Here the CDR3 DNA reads TGCGCCAGCAGCTCGATGCGGGGGGCGAGAACGGCTGAAGCTTTCTTT.

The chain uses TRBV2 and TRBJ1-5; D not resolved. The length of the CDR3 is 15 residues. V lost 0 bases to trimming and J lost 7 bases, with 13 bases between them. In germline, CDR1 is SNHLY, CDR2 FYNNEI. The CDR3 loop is CASSEARGTGQPQHF. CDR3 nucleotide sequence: TGTGCCAGCAGTGAAGCGCGGGGAACGGGACAGCCCCAGCATTTT.

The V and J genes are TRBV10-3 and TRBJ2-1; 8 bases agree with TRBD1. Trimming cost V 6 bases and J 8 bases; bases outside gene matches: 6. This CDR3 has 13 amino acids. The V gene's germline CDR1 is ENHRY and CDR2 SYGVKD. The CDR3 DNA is TGTGCCATCAGGGGACAGGTGTGGGATGAGCAGTTCTTC. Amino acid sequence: CAIRGQVWDEQFF.

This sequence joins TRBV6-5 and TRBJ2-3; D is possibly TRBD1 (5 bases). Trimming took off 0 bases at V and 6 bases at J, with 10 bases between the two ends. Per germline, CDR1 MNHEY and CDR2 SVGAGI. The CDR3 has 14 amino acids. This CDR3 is CASSYSGALDTQYF. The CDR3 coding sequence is TGTGCCAGCAGTTACTCAGGGGCATTGGATACGCAGTATTTT.

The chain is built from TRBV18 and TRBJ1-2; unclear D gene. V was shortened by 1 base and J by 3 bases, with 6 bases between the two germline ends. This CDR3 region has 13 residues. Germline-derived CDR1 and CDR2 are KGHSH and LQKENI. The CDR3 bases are TGTGCCAGCTCACCACGGGTGGACTATGGCTACACCTTC. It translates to CASSPRVDYGYTF.

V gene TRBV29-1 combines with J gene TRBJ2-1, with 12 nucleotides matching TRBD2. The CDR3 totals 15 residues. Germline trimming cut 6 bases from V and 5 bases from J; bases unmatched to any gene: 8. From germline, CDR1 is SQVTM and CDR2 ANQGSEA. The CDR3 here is CSVGRRLAGDNEQFF. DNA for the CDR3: TGCAGCGTCGGACGCCGACTAGCGGGGGACAATGAGCAGTTCTTC.

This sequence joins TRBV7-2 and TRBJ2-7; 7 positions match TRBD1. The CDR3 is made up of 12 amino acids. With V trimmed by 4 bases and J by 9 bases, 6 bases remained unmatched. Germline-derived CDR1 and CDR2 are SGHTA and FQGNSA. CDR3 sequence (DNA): TGTGCCAGCAGCTGGGGTGCAGGGGGGCAGTACTTC. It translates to CASSWGAGGQYF.

Written as DNA, the CDR3 is TGTGCCAGCCGTCCCAACTCGGCGGGGAATTCACCCCTCCACTTT. Translated: CASRPNSAGNSPLHF. This chain joins TRBV19 and TRBJ1-6, with D unclear. Between the trimmed V and J ends, which lost 9 bases and 7 bases, there was a span of 19 bases. CDR1 and CDR2 (germline): LNHDA, SQIVND (reference sequence). The CDR3 extends over 15 amino acids.

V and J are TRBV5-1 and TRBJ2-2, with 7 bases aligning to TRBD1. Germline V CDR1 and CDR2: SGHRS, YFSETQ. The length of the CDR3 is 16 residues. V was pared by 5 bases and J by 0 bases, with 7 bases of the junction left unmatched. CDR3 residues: CASSHPDRTNTGELFF. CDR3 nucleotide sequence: TGCGCCAGCAGTCATCCGGACAGGACGAACACCGGGGAGCTGTTTTTT.

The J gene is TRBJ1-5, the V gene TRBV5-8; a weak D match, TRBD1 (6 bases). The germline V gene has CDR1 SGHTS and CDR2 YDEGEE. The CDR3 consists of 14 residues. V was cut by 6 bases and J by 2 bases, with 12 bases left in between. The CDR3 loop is CASTNREGNQPQHF. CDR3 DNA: TGTGCCAGCACCAACAGGGAGGGCAATCAGCCCCAGCATTTT.

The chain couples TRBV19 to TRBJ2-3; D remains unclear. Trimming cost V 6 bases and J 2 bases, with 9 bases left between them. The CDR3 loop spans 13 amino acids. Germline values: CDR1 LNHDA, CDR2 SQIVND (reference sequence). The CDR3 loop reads CASRKGPTDTQYF. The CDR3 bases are TGTGCCAGTAGGAAAGGACCCACAGATACGCAGTATTTT.

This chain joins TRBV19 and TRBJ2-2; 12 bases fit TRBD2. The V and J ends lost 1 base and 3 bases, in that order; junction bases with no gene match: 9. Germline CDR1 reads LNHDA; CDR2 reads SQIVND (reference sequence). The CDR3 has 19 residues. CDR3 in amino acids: CASSIAAGTSGSYTGELFF. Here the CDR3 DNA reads TGTGCCAGTAGTATAGCGGCAGGGACTAGCGGGTCTTACACCGGGGAGCTGTTTTTT. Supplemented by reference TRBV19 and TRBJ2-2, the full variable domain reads DGGITQSPKYLFRKEGQNVTLSCEQNLNHDAMYWYRQDPGQGLRLIYYSQIVNDFQKGDIAEGYSVSREKKESFPLTVTSAQKNPTAFYLCASSIAAGTSGSYTGELFFGEGSRLTVL.

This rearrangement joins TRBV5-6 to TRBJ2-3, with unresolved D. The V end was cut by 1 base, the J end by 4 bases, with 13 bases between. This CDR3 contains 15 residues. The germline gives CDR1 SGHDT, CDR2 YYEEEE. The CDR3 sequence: CASSLQVDGADTQYF. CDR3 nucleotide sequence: TGTGCCAGCAGCTTGCAAGTCGACGGCGCAGATACGCAGTATTTT.

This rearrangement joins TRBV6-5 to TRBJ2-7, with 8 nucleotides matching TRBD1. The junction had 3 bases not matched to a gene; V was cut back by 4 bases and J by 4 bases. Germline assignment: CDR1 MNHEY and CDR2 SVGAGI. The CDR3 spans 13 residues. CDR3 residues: CASSFDRGYEQYF. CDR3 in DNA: TGTGCCAGCAGTTTCGACAGGGGATACGAGCAGTACTTC.

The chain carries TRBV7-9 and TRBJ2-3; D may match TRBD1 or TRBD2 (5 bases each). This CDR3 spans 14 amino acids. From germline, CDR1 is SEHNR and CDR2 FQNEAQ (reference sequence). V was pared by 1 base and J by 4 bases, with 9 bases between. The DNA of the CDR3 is TGTGCCAGCAGCTTAGGGGGACGGGCAGATACGCAGTATTTT. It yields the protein CASSLGGRADTQYF.

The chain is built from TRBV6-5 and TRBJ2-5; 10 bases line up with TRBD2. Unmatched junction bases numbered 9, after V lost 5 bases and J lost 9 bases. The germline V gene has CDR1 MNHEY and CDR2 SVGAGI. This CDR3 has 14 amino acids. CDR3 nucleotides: TGTGCCAGCAGTCCTCAGCGGGGGGGCCAGGCCCAGTACTTC. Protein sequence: CASSPQRGGQAQYF.